A single sample is the source of the 21 T cell receptor beta chains below, sequenced in a study of T cell changes during pregnancy in multiple sclerosis. Generated by immunoSEQ multiplex PCR, the TCRdb table keeps only in-frame clones and is missing some. The sample consists of under 40,000 clones, about nine tenths of them appearing once. Source: CD8+ T cells from peripheral blood mononuclear cells, taken before pregnancy. The source of these receptors is a female donor with multiple sclerosis, enrolled in a pregnancy study.

The J gene is TRBJ2-3, the V gene TRBV7-9; 16 positions match TRBD2. The trim removed 4 bases at V and 1 base at J, leaving 5 bases unmatched. Germline V gene sequence: CDR1 SEHNR, CDR2 FQNEAQ (reference sequence). The CDR3 has 18 residues. CDR3: CASSSGTSGRAGTDTQYF. CDR3 bases: TGTGCCAGCAGCTCCGGGACTAGCGGGAGGGCGGGCACAGATACGCAGTATTTT.

This rearrangement joins TRBV7-9 to TRBJ2-7, with 7 bases matching TRBD2. Germline V gene sequence: CDR1 SEHNR, CDR2 FQNEAQ (reference sequence). J lost 6 bases, V lost 3 bases, and 11 bases had no gene match. This CDR3 contains 15 residues. The CDR3 sequence is CASSFPAPWGGEQYF. For the CDR3, the DNA is TGTGCCAGCAGCTTCCCGGCACCCTGGGGGGGCGAGCAGTACTTC.

V usage is TRBV6-4 and J usage is TRBJ2-1; TRBD2 might be the D (7 bases). V lost 6 bases, J lost 4 bases, and 13 bases lay in between. In germline, CDR1 is MRHNA, CDR2 SNTAGT. This CDR3 has 14 amino acids. As DNA, the CDR3 is TGTGCCAGCAGCTACGGGGGGCCGTACAATGAGCAGTTCTTC. It is translated as CASSYGGPYNEQFF.

This chain joins TRBV27 and TRBJ1-1; 7 nucleotides agree with TRBD1. This CDR3 contains 15 residues. The germline V gene encodes CDR1 MNHEY and CDR2 SMNVEV (reference sequence). J was trimmed by 9 bases and V by 3 bases; bases with no gene match: 13. The CDR3 reads CASSFYEQGVVQAFF. In DNA, the CDR3 is TGTGCCAGCAGTTTTTATGAGCAGGGGGTAGTTCAAGCTTTCTTT.

This chain links TRBV4-3 with TRBJ1-2; 11 nucleotides match TRBD1. The V and J ends lost 4 bases and 8 bases, in that order; junction bases with no gene match: 6. Germline CDR1 is LGHNA and CDR2 is YSLEER. The length of the CDR3 is 14 residues. The CDR3 here is CASSPGTGGRGYTF. DNA for the CDR3: TGCGCCAGCAGCCCAGGGACAGGGGGACGAGGCTACACCTTC.

The chain employs TRBV29-1 and TRBJ1-1; TRBD1 agrees at 7 bases. The CDR3 spans 12 residues. The ends lost 6 bases at V and 4 bases at J; junction bases unmatched: 5. Germline assignment: CDR1 SQVTM and CDR2 ANQGSEA. The CDR3, as DNA: TGCAGCGTCTTCCAGGGGGGCACTGAAGCTTTCTTT. Its protein is CSVFQGGTEAFF.

The gene calls are TRBV4-1 and TRBJ2-5, with D possibly matching TRBD1 (5 bases). The CDR3 covers 16 residues. The ends were cut back, 2 bases at V and 5 bases at J, with 18 bases in the middle. The germline V gene encodes CDR1 MGHRA and CDR2 YSYEKL. As DNA, the CDR3 is TGCGCCAGCAGCCAAAAAGAACAGGTAACTCTGGAGACCCAGTACTTC. It yields the protein CASSQKEQVTLETQYF.

The J gene is TRBJ2-7, the V gene TRBV6-5; D is undetermined. This CDR3 is 13 amino acids long. Trimming cost V 2 bases and J 2 bases, with 7 bases left between them. Germline assignment: CDR1 MNHEY and CDR2 SVGAGI. This CDR3 is CASSYAEAYEQYF. In nucleotides, the CDR3 is TGTGCCAGCAGTTACGCGGAAGCCTACGAGCAGTACTTC.

The chain is built from TRBV5-6 and TRBJ2-1; D not certain. The CDR3 totals 15 residues. V gave up 2 bases and J gave up 0 bases, with 9 bases separating them. The germline CDR1 and CDR2 sequences are SGHDT and YYEEEE. Here the CDR3 DNA reads TGTGCCAGCAGCTTAGCTAGTAGCTCCTACAATGAGCAGTTCTTC. This gives the protein CASSLASSSYNEQFF.

The chain joins TRBV4-3 to TRBJ1-6, with a weak D call TRBD1 (5 bases). This CDR3 is built from 16 residues. From germline, CDR1 is LGHNA and CDR2 YSLEER. V shed 1 base and J shed 9 bases, with 16 bases lying between them. The CDR3 region has the DNA TGCGCCAGCAGCCAAGGCAGCCCAGGGTCTGCTTCACCCCTCCACTTT. Protein: CASSQGSPGSASPLHF.

J is TRBJ2-1 and V is TRBV4-1; 7 nucleotides agree with TRBD1. Looked up from germline, CDR1 is MGHRA and CDR2 is YSYEKL. This CDR3 region has 18 residues. The J segment lost 6 bases and the V segment lost 4 bases, leaving 18 bases of the junction unmatched. This CDR3 is CASSPSPGRTGKPNEQFF. The CDR3 DNA sequence: TGCGCCAGCAGCCCATCCCCGGGCCGGACAGGTAAACCCAATGAGCAGTTCTTC.

This clone appeared a single time. This chain uses TRBV11-2 with TRBJ2-7; 11 nucleotides align to TRBD1. Germline CDR1 is SGHAT and CDR2 is FQNNGV. The CDR3 loop spans 14 amino acids. V lost 5 bases and J lost 4; bases outside the gene matches: 4. As DNA, the CDR3 is TGTGCCAGCAGCCCCGGGACAGGGGGTTACGAGCAGTACTTC. As protein: CASSPGTGGYEQYF.

The rearrangement joins TRBV30 to TRBJ1-5; the match to TRBD1 covers 11 bases. CDR3 length: 14 residues. J gave up 9 bases and V 3 bases, and 7 bases lay outside the gene matches. In germline, CDR1 is GTSNPN, CDR2 SVGIG (reference sequence). CDR3 amino acids: CAWSPGQGGSPQHF. The CDR3 nucleotides are TGTGCCTGGAGCCCGGGACAGGGGGGTTCGCCCCAGCATTTT.

In its sample, this clone was seen once. For the CDR3, the DNA is TGTGCCAGCAGCGCCGGGACAGTTCATGAGCAGTTCTTC. Amino acids: CASSAGTVHEQFF. V is TRBV5-6 and J is TRBJ2-1; 7 bases map to TRBD1. With V trimmed by 4 bases and J by 8 bases, 6 bases remained unmatched. CDR1 is SGHDT and CDR2 is YYEEEE in the germline V gene. This CDR3 region has 13 residues.

For this clone: Other DNA sequences in this specimen translate into the identical CDR3. The chain recombines TRBV6-5 with TRBJ1-2; no firm D call. V was clipped by 0 bases and J by 4 bases, with 12 bases between them. The CDR3 consists of 15 residues. Germline V CDR1 and CDR2: MNHEY, SVGAGI. CDR3 sequence reads: CASSYSTGMVYGYTF. In DNA, the CDR3 is TGTGCCAGCAGTTACTCGACCGGGATGGTCTATGGCTACACCTTC.

The chain links TRBV13 to TRBJ2-7, with TRBD2 as a possible D gene (5 bases). The CDR3 runs 14 residues. Trimming took off 5 bases at V and 5 bases at J, with 16 bases between the two ends. Germline V gene data show CDR1 as PRHDT and CDR2 as FYEKMQ (reference sequence). CDR3 sequence reads: CASSPGIRGDEQYF. The CDR3 nucleotides read TGTGCCAGCAGCCCCGGGATCCGGGGTGACGAGCAGTACTTC.

This chain uses TRBV4-3 with TRBJ1-5, with D perhaps TRBD1 (5 bases). The V and J ends lost 0 bases and 7 bases respectively, with 16 bases between them. CDR3 length equals 16 residues. Germline CDR1 is LGHNA and CDR2 is YSLEER. This CDR3 is CASSQDRGHPIQPQHF. CDR3 nucleotides: TGCGCCAGCAGCCAAGATCGAGGACATCCCATACAGCCCCAGCATTTT.

CDR3 bases: TGCGCCAGCAGCCAAGAAGCTAGGTACGAGCAGTACTTC. This codes for CASSQEARYEQYF. The gene calls are TRBV4-1 and TRBJ2-7; D is unresolved. The CDR3 contains 13 residues. Germline CDR1 and CDR2: MGHRA and YSYEKL. The V end was cut by 0 bases, the J end by 4 bases, with 7 bases between.

This chain joins TRBV5-1 and TRBJ1-1; 10 positions agree with TRBD1. This CDR3 comprises 15 residues. Germline lookup yields CDR1 SGHRS and CDR2 YFSETQ. The J segment lost 5 bases and the V segment lost 0 bases, leaving 4 bases of the junction unmatched. CDR3 protein: CASSLGTGGLTEAFF. The CDR3, as DNA: TGCGCCAGCAGCTTGGGGACAGGGGGACTGACTGAAGCTTTCTTT.

The genes are TRBV9 and TRBJ2-1; D remains unclear. Germline CDR1 is SGDLS and CDR2 is YYNGEE. The CDR3 consists of 17 residues. V shed 4 bases and J shed 7 bases, with 24 bases lying between them. The DNA for the CDR3 is TGTGCCAGCAGCCTCAACCCCCGGGTGTTGAAGATAAATGAGCAGTTCTTC. Its protein product is CASSLNPRVLKINEQFF.

The J gene is TRBJ2-2, the V gene TRBV11-3, with 7 bases fitting TRBD2. Trimming removed 5 bases from V and 1 base from J; junction bases left unmatched: 10. Germline assignment: CDR1 SGHNT and CDR2 YENEEA. The CDR3 contains 17 residues. The CDR3 DNA sequence: TGTGCCAGCAGCCCGCACCTAGCGGCCGTGAACACCGGGGAGCTGTTTTTT. Protein sequence: CASSPHLAAVNTGELFF.